This is a list of T cell receptor beta chains from one sample in a study of glioma-infiltrating T cells after dendritic cell vaccination. Profiled with immunoSEQ multiplex PCR; TCRdb holds only in-frame clones, not every one. The table has approximately 90,000 clones, more than 70% seen once. Source: blood, taken before dendritic cell vaccination. The source of these receptors is a human donor with glioblastoma. Both conserved end residues are part of each CDR3. A D gene is named only where the DNA matches it firmly. Clone size is given for some rows only: seen once, a few or many times, or a class if the clone is expanded.

>TRBV28|TRBD1|TRBJ1-5|-
CASSFHRGVEQPQHF
TGTGCCAGCAGTTTCCACAGGGGGGTTGAGCAGCCCCAGCATTTT
>TRBV2|TRBD1|TRBJ2-7|-
CASGGSRDRGYEQYF
TGTGCCAGCGGGGGTTCCCGGGACAGGGGCTACGAGCAGTACTTC
>TRBV6-1|TRBD2|TRBJ2-7|-
CASRGTSGTYEQYF
TGTGCCAGCAGGGGGACTAGCGGAACCTACGAGCAGTACTTC
>TRBV11-2|TRBD1|TRBJ1-2|-
CASSLRGQSYGYTF
TGTGCCAGCAGCCTGCGGGGACAGAGCTATGGCTACACCTTC
>TRBV7-2|TRBD1|TRBJ2-5|-
CASSPRGQPVAQYF
TGTGCCAGCAGCCCCCGGGGACAGCCTGTAGCCCAGTACTTC
>TRBV10-1|TRBD1|TRBJ1-1|-
CASTGGATGASEAFF
TGCGCCAGCACTGGAGGGGCAACAGGGGCGAGTGAAGCTTTCTTT
>TRBV21-1|-|TRBJ1-2|-
CASSKGGGYGYTF
TGTGCCAGCAGCAAGGGAGGGGGCTATGGCTACACCTTC
>TRBV6-1|-|TRBJ1-2|-
CASSGPELGDYGYTF
TGTGCCAGCAGTGGCCCTGAACTGGGAGACTATGGCTACACCTTC
>TRBV2|-|TRBJ1-2|few
CASSPRGLGYTF
TGTGCCAGCAGCCCGAGGGGGTTGGGCTACACCTTC
>TRBV5-1|TRBD2|TRBJ2-3|-
CASSLGRGRGDRNTDTQYF
TGCGCCAGCAGCTTGGGCCGGGGGCGGGGGGATCGGAACACAGATACGCAGTATTTT
>TRBV30|-|TRBJ2-7|-
CAWGAGAAQQYF
TGTGCCTGGGGGGCAGGGGCAGCGCAGCAGTACTTC
>TRBV5-4|TRBD2|TRBJ2-5|-
CASSLDGGARETQYF
TGTGCCAGCAGCTTAGACGGGGGGGCACGAGAGACCCAGTACTTC
>TRBV29-1|-|TRBJ2-5|-
CSVLGSGETQYF
TGCAGCGTTCTAGGAAGCGGGGAGACCCAGTACTTC
>TRBV30|-|TRBJ2-3|-
CAFDPTTSTDTQYF
TGTGCCTTTGACCCGACAACTAGCACAGATACGCAGTATTTT
>TRBV9|-|TRBJ2-7|-
CASSVGRGAYEQYF
TGTGCCAGCAGCGTCGGCAGGGGGGCCTACGAGCAGTACTTC
>TRBV19|-|TRBJ1-5|few
CASSTTSNPSQPQHF
TGTGCCAGTAGTACTACCTCCAACCCTAGTCAGCCCCAGCATTTT
>TRBV4-3|TRBD1|TRBJ1-1|-
CASSQDRTGPEAFF
TGCGCCAGCAGCCAGGACCGGACAGGGCCTGAAGCTTTCTTT
>TRBV5-1|TRBD2|TRBJ2-1|-
CASSLELAGKHNEQFF
TGCGCCAGCAGCTTGGAGTTAGCGGGGAAACACAATGAGCAGTTCTTC